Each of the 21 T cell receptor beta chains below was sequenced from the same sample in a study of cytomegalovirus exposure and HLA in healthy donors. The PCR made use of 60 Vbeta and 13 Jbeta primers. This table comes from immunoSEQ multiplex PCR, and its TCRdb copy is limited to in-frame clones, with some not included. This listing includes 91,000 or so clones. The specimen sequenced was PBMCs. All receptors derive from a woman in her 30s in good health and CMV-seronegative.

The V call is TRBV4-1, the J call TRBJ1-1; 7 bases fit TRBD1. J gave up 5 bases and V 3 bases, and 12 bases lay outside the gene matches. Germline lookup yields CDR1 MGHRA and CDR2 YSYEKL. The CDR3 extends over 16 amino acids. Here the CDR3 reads CASSQDKARGYTEAFF. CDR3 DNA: TGCGCCAGCAGCCAGGACAAGGCCAGGGGGTATACTGAAGCTTTCTTT.

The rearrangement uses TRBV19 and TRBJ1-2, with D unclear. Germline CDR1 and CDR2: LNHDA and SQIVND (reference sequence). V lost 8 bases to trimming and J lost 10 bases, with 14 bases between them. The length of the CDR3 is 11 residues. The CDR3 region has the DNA TGTGCCAGTGTTATCGGGTACGACTACACCTTC. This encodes CASVIGYDYTF.

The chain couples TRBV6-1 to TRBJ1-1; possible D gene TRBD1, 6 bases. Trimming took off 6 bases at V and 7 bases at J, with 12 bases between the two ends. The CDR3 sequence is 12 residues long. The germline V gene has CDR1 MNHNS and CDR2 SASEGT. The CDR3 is CASRNGQIEAFF. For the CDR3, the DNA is TGTGCCAGCAGGAACGGACAGATTGAAGCTTTCTTT.

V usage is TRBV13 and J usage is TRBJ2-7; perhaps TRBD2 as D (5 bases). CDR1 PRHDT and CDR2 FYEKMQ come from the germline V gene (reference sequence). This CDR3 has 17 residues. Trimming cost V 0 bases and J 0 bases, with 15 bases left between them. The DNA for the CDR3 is TGTGCCAGCAGCTTAGGCGACTGGTCGGGGAGCTCCTACGAGCAGTACTTC. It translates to CASSLGDWSGSSYEQYF.

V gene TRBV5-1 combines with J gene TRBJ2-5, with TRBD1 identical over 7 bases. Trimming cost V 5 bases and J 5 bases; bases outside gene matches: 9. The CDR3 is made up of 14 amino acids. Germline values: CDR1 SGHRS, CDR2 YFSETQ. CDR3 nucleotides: TGCGCCAGCAGTCAGACAGGGACGGGGGAGACCCAGTACTTC. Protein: CASSQTGTGETQYF.

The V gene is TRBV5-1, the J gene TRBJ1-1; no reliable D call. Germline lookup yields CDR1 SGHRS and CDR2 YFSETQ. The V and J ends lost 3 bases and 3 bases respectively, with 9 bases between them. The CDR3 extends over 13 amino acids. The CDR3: CASSSQADTEAFF. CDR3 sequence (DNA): TGCGCCAGCAGCTCGCAGGCAGACACTGAAGCTTTCTTT. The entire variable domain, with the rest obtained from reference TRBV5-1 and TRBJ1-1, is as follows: KAGVTQTPRYLIKTRGQQVTLSCSPISGHRSVSWYQQTPGQGLQFLFEYFSETQRNKGNFPGRFSGRQFSNSRSEMNVSTLELGDSALYLCASSSQADTEAFFGQGTRLTVV.

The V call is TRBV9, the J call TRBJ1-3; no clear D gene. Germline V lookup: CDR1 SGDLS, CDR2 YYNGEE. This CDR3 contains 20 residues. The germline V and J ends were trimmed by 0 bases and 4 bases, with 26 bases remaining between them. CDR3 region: CASSVATAVSQGGPGNTIYF. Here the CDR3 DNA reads TGTGCCAGCAGCGTAGCTACGGCAGTATCCCAAGGAGGACCAGGAAACACCATATATTTT.

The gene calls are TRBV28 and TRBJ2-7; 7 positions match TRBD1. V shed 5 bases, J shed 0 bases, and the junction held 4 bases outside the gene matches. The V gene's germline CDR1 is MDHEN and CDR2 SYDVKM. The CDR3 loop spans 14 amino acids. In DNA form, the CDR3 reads TGTGCCAGCAGTCAAGGACAGGACTCCTACGAGCAGTACTTC. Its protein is CASSQGQDSYEQYF. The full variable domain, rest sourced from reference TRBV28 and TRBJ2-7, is DVKVTQSSRYLVKRTGEKVFLECVQDMDHENMFWYRQDPGLGLRLIYFSYDVKMKEKGDIPEGYSVSREKKERFSLILESASTNQTSMYLCASSQGQDSYEQYFGPGTRLTVT.

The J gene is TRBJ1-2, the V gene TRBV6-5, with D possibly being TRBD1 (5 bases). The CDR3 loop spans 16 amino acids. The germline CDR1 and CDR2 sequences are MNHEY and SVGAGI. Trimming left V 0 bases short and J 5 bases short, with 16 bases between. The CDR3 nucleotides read TGTGCCAGCAGTTACTCGGGCCGCGGGGCGGGGTATGGCTACACCTTC. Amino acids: CASSYSGRGAGYGYTF.

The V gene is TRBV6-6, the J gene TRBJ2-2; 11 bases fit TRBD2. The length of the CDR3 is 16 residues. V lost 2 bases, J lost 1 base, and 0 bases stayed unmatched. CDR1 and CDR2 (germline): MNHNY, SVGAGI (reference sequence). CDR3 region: CASSYGLAGNTGELFF. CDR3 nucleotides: TGTGCCAGCAGTTACGGACTAGCGGGGAACACCGGGGAGCTGTTTTTT.

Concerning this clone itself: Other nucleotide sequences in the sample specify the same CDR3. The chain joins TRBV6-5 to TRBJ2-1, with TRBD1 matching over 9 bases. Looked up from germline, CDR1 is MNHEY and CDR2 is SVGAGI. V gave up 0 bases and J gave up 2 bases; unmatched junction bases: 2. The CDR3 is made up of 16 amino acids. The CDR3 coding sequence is TGTGCCAGCAGTTACTCAAACAGGGGGCCCTACAATGAGCAGTTCTTC. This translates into CASSYSNRGPYNEQFF.

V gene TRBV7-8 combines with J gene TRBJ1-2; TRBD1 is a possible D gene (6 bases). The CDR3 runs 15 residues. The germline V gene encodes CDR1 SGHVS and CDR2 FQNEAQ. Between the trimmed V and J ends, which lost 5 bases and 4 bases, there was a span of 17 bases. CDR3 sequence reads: CASSPDSKTAYGYTF. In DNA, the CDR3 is TGTGCCAGCAGCCCGGACAGCAAGACTGCCTATGGCTACACCTTC. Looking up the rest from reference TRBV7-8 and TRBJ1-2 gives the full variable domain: GAGVSQSPRYKVAKRGQDVALRCDPISGHVSLFWYQQALGQGPEFLTYFQNEAQLDKSGLPSDRFFAERPEGSVSTLKIQRTQQEDSAVYLCASSPDSKTAYGYTFGSGTRLTVV.

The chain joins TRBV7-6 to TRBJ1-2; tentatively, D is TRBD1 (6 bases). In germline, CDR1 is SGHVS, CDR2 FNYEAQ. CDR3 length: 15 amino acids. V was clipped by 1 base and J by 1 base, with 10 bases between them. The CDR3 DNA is TGTGCCAGCAGCTTAGGAGGACAGCGTAACTATGGCTACACCTTC. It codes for CASSLGGQRNYGYTF.

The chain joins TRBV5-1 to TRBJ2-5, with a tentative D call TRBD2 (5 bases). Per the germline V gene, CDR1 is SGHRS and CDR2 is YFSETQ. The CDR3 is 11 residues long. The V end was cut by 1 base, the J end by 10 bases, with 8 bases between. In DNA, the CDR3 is TGCGCCAGCAGCTTGAATGAGGGCCAGTACTTC. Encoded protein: CASSLNEGQYF.

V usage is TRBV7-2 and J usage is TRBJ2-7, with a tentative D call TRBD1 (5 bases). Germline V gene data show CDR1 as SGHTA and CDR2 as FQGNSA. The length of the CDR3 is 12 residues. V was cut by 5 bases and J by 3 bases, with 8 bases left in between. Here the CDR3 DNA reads TGTGCCAGCAGCGCGCAGGGCTACGAGCAGTACTTC. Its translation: CASSAQGYEQYF.

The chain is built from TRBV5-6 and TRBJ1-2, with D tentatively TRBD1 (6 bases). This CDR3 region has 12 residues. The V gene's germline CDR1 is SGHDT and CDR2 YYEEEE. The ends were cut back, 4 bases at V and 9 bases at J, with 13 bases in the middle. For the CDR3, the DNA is TGTGCCAGCAGCAATACAGGGAGAAGCTACACCTTC. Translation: CASSNTGRSYTF.

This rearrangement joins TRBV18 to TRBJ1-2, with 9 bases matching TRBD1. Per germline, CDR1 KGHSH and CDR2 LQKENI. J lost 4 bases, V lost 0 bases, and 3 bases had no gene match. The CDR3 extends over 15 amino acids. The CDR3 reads CASSPPGQGSYGYTF. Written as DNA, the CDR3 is TGTGCCAGCTCACCACCGGGACAGGGCAGCTATGGCTACACCTTC.

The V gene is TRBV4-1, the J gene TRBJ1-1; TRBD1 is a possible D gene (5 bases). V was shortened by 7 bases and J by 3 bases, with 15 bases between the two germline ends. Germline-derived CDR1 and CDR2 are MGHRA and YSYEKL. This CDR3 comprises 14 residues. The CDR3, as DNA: TGCGCCAGCACCAGAGGAGGGGCTGACACTGAAGCTTTCTTT. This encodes CASTRGGADTEAFF.

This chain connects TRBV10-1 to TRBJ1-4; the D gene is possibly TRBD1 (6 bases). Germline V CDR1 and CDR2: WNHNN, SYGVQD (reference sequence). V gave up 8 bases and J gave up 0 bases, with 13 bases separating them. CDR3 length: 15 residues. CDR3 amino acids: CASSGTPTTNEKLFF. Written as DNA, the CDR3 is TGCGCCAGCTCCGGGACACCTACAACTAATGAAAAACTGTTTTTT.

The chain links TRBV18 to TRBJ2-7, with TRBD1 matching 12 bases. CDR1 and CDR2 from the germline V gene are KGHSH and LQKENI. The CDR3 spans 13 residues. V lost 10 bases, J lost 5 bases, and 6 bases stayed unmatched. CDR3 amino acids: CATRGQGADEQYF. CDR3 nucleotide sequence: TGTGCCACCCGGGGACAGGGGGCAGACGAGCAGTACTTC.

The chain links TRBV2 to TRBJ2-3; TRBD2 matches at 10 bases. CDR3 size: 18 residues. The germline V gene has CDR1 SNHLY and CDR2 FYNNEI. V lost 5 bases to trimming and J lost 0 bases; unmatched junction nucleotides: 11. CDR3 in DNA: TGTGCCAGCAGTTACGTAGCGGGAGGCACACTTAGCACAGATACGCAGTATTTT. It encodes CASSYVAGGTLSTDTQYF.